This T cell receptor (beta chain) was captured in a study of shared clonotypes between healthy human individuals. Study findings and constraints: Among donors, the sharing of clonotypes was expected to be influenced by sequencing depth. Sharing across four donors was highest in naive CD4 (roughly 5%) and lowest in memory CD8 (0.4%). Non-shared clonotypes displayed generation probabilities falling below those of clonotypes present in all four donors.

Of note for this clone: Its matching antigen is unknown.

CDR1 SGDLS and CDR2 YYNGEE come from the germline V gene. V was clipped by 4 bases and J by 8 bases; unmatched bases: 7. The CDR3 is 13 amino acids. In the source study's methods: There were no quality scores in the junction-only immunoSEQ sequences, so filtering differed. Profiled with immunoSEQ multiplex PCR; TCRdb holds only in-frame clones, not every one. That table furnishes V, J and clone size, whereas the DNA furnished D and trimming. The sample has millions of clones, around 96% seen once; the top ten hold 0.9% to 1.3%. In the naive CD8 group, cells lacked CD45RO and were positively selected for CCR7, so terminally differentiated effector memory CD45RA+ cells were left out.

This clonotype was obtained from a man aged 18 to 30 in good health. Source material: naive CD8+ T cells sorted from blood. V is TRBV9 and J is TRBJ1-1, with 8 bases aligning to TRBD1. CDR3 region: CASSPRTGPEAFF. CDR3 DNA: TGTGCCAGCAGCCCACGGACAGGGCCCGAAGCTTTCTTT. The full variable domain, with the rest looked up from reference TRBV9 and TRBJ1-1, is DSGVTQTPKHLITATGQRVTLRCSPRSGDLSVYWYQQSLDQGLQFLIQYYNGEERAKGNILERFSAQQFPDLHSELNLSSLELGDSALYFCASSPRTGPEAFFGQGTRLTVV.